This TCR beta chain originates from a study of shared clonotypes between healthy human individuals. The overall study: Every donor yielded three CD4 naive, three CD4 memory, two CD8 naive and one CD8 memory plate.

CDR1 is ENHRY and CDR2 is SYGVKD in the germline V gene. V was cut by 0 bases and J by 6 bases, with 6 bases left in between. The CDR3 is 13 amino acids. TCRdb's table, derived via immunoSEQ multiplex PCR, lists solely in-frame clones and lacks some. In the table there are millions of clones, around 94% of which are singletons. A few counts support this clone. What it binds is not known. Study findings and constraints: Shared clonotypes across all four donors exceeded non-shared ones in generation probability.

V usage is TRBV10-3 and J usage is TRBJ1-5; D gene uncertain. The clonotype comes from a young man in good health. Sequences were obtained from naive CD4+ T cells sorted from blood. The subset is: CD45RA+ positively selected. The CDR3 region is CAISESETQPQHF. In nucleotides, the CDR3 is TGTGCCATCAGTGAGTCAGAGACTCAGCCCCAGCATTTT.